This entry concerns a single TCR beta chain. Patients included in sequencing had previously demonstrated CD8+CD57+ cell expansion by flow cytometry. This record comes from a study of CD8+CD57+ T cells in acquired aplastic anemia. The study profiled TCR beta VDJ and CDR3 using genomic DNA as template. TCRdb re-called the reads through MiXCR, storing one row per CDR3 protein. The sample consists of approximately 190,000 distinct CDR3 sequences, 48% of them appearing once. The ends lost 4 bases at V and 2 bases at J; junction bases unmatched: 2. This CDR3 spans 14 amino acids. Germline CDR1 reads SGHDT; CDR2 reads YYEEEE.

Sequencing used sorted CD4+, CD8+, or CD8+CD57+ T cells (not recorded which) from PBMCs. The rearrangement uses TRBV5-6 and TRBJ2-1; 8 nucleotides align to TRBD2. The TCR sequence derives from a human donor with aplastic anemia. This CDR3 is CASSAGLAYNEQFF. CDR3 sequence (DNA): TGTGCCAGCAGCGCGGGACTAGCCTACAATGAGCAGTTCTTC.